This T cell receptor beta chain was identified in a study of T cell responses to AZD1222 COVID-19 vaccine. Germline assignment: CDR1 MNHEY and CDR2 SVGAGI. The CDR3 length is 13 residues. With 9 bases clipped from V and 6 bases from J, the junction kept 10 bases outside the gene matches. TCRdb keeps only in-frame clones here, not all; method: immunoSEQ multiplex PCR. The sample lists 90,000 to 120,000 clones, about 89% occurring once. This clone was picked up a small number of times. The sequence was collected from an adult in good health. The source material was peripheral blood, sampled on day 0 of AZD1222 vaccination. The chain combines TRBV6-5 with TRBJ2-7; 8 nucleotides align to TRBD2. CDR3 residues: CASRTSGGVEQYF. In nucleotides, the CDR3 is TGTGCCAGTCGAACTAGCGGTGGAGTCGAGCAGTACTTC.